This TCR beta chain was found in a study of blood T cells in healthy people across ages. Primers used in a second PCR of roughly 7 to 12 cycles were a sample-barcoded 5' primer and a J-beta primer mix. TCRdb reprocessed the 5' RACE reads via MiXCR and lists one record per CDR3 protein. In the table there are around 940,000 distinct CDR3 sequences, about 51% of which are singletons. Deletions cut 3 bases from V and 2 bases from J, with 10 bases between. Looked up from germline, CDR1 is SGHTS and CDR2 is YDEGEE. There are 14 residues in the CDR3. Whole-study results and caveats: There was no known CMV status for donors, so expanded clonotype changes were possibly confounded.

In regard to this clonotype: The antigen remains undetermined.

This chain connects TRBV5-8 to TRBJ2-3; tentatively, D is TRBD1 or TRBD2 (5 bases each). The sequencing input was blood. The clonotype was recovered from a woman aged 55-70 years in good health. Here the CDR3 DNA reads TGTGCCAGCAGCTGGGGGAGAACCACAGATACGCAGTATTTT. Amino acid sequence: CASSWGRTTDTQYF.